These T cell receptor beta chains were read from a single sample in a study of cytomegalovirus exposure and HLA in healthy donors. The protocol was immunoSEQ multiplex PCR, while the TCRdb copy is restricted to in-frame clones and leaves out a portion. The sample lists about 120,000 clones, over 75% occurring once. Material for sequencing was PBMCs. Receptors originate from a woman between 18 and 29 years old in good health and CMV-seropositive. Each CDR3 is given with its conserved first and last residue. The D gene is left open where the match is weak. Not every row has a clone size; where given, it reads once, few, many or a size class.

size,V,J,D,CDR3,DNA
-,TRBV2,TRBJ1-4,-,CASSEPGRGLEKLFF,TGTGCCAGCAGTGAACCGGGACGGGGGTTGGAAAAACTGTTTTTT
-,TRBV19,TRBJ1-5,-,CASSIAEYSNQPQHF,TGTGCCAGTAGTATTGCGGAATATAGCAATCAGCCCCAGCATTTT
-,TRBV11-3,TRBJ2-1,TRBD2,CASSNPSGSTYNEQFF,TGTGCCAGCAGTAACCCTAGCGGGTCTACATACAATGAGCAGTTCTTC
-,TRBV18,TRBJ2-1,TRBD2,CASSPPGIAGGDEQFF,TGTGCCAGCTCACCACCGGGAATAGCGGGAGGGGATGAGCAGTTCTTC
-,TRBV10-2,TRBJ2-3,-,CASRDTDLDTQYF,TGCGCCAGCCGGGACACGGATCTAGATACGCAGTATTTT
-,TRBV7-9,TRBJ2-7,TRBD1,CASSSPDRSAGYEQYF,TGTGCCAGCAGCTCCCCGGACAGGTCGGCTGGTTACGAGCAGTACTTC
-,TRBV19,TRBJ2-7,-,CASSKDRYYEQYF,TGTGCCAGTAGTAAAGACAGATACTACGAGCAGTACTTC
-,TRBV4-3,TRBJ1-4,-,CASSQEWQELNEKLFF,TGCGCCAGCAGCCAAGAGTGGCAGGAACTGAATGAAAAACTGTTTTTT
-,TRBV4-3,TRBJ1-4,-,CASSQDHSIEKLFF,TGCGCCAGCAGCCAAGATCATAGTATTGAAAAACTGTTTTTT
-,TRBV5-5,TRBJ1-1,-,CASSFGGLNTEAFF,TGTGCCAGCAGCTTCGGGGGGTTGAACACTGAAGCTTTCTTT
-,TRBV2,TRBJ2-7,TRBD1,CASSGTGESYEQYF,TGTGCCAGCAGTGGGACAGGGGAGAGCTACGAGCAGTACTTC
-,TRBV30,TRBJ2-2,TRBD2,CAWSDGGGKATGELFF,TGTGCCTGGAGTGACGGGGGGGGGAAAGCGACCGGGGAGCTGTTTTTT
-,TRBV7-8,TRBJ2-1,TRBD1,CASSPRTGSYNEQFF,TGTGCCAGCAGCCCGAGGACAGGGTCCTACAATGAGCAGTTCTTC
few,TRBV4-2,TRBJ2-2,TRBD1,CASSQGTGDTGELFF,TGTGCCAGCAGCCAGGGGACAGGTGATACCGGGGAGCTGTTTTTT
few,TRBV4-1,TRBJ2-7,-,CASSQDLYEQYF,TGCGCCAGCAGCCAAGATCTCTACGAGCAGTACTTC
-,TRBV11-3,TRBJ2-1,-,CASSSRHLSSYNEQFF,TGTGCCAGCAGCTCACGACATCTAAGCTCCTACAATGAGCAGTTCTTC
-,TRBV7-3,TRBJ2-1,TRBD2,CASSTTSAGGGYNEQFF,TGTGCCAGCAGCACCACCTCAGCGGGGGGAGGTTACAATGAGCAGTTCTTC
-,TRBV5-1,TRBJ2-5,TRBD1,CASSPGTGRETQYF,TGCGCCAGCAGCCCTGGGACAGGGCGAGAGACCCAGTACTTC
-,TRBV2,TRBJ2-7,-,CASSALGYSYEQYF,TGTGCCAGCAGTGCCCTCGGTTACAGCTACGAGCAGTACTTC
-,TRBV28,TRBJ1-2,TRBD1,CASSLGQGVSYTF,TGTGCCAGCAGCCTGGGACAGGGTGTAAGCTACACCTTC
-,TRBV7-8,TRBJ2-7,-,CASSLGLVPYEQYF,TGTGCCAGCAGCTTAGGACTAGTCCCCTACGAGCAGTACTTC
-,TRBV4-1,TRBJ2-2,-,CASRVTSADTGELFF,TGCGCCAGCAGGGTTACTAGTGCGGACACCGGGGAGCTGTTTTTT
-,TRBV10-2,TRBJ1-1,-,CATQGNTEAFF,TGCGCCACCCAGGGGAATACTGAAGCTTTCTTT
once,TRBV5-1,TRBJ2-5,TRBD1,CASSLGQGRETQYF,TGCGCCAGCAGCTTGGGACAGGGCAGGGAGACCCAGTACTTC
-,TRBV5-1,TRBJ2-3,TRBD2,CASSQGLARITDTQYF,TGCGCCAGCAGCCAGGGACTAGCGAGGATCACAGATACGCAGTATTTT
once,TRBV5-1,TRBJ1-2,TRBD1,CASSLDGQGAYGYTF,TGCGCCAGCAGCTTGGACGGACAGGGGGCCTATGGCTACACCTTC
-,TRBV7-2,TRBJ1-5,-,CASSLIGVDQPQHF,TGTGCCAGCAGCTTGATCGGTGTGGATCAGCCCCAGCATTTT
-,TRBV4-2,TRBJ2-3,TRBD1,CASSHAQGASTDTQYF,TGTGCCAGCAGCCATGCCCAGGGGGCTAGCACAGATACGCAGTATTTT
-,TRBV9,TRBJ2-3,-,CASSVSGGTDTQYF,TGTGCCAGCAGCGTAAGCGGAGGCACAGATACGCAGTATTTT
-,TRBV18,TRBJ1-2,-,CASSPPGSVYGYTF,TGTGCCAGCTCACCACCGGGGAGCGTCTATGGCTACACCTTC
-,TRBV6-1,TRBJ2-7,TRBD1,CASRDPGQSSYEQYF,TGTGCCAGCAGAGACCCGGGACAGAGCTCCTACGAGCAGTACTTC
-,TRBV2,TRBJ1-2,-,CASSLTGQGYGYTF,TGTGCCAGCAGCCTAACGGGACAAGGCTATGGCTACACCTTC
-,TRBV10-3,TRBJ2-7,-,CAISEDRWDEQYF,TGTGCCATCAGTGAGGACAGGTGGGACGAGCAGTACTTC
-,TRBV29-1,TRBJ1-1,TRBD1,CSVVGGRSEWAFF,TGCAGCGTTGTAGGGGGCCGAAGCGAATGGGCTTTCTTT
once,TRBV9,TRBJ2-3,TRBD2,CASSAGTSGRSDTQYF,TGTGCCAGCAGCGCCGGGACTAGCGGGAGATCAGATACGCAGTATTTT
-,TRBV27,TRBJ1-2,TRBD1,CASSRQGARGYTF,TGTGCCAGCAGTCGACAGGGGGCGAGAGGCTACACCTTC
-,TRBV6-5,TRBJ2-6,-,CASSYRAPGANVLTF,TGTGCCAGCAGTTACCGCGCGCCTGGGGCCAACGTCCTGACTTTC
-,TRBV11-2,TRBJ1-1,-,CASSTSQGMHTEAFF,TGTGCCAGCAGCACGTCTCAGGGTATGCACACTGAAGCTTTCTTT
-,TRBV5-4,TRBJ2-3,TRBD2,CASSLGGGRATDTQYF,TGTGCCAGCAGCCTCGGCGGGGGTCGGGCCACAGATACGCAGTATTTT
-,TRBV27,TRBJ2-7,-,CASSLQGIPYEQYF,TGTGCCAGCAGTTTACAGGGAATTCCCTACGAGCAGTACTTC
-,TRBV7-8,TRBJ2-1,-,CAYTGPGENEQFF,TGTGCCTACACCGGGCCGGGAGAAAATGAGCAGTTCTTC
-,TRBV6-1,TRBJ1-2,TRBD1,CASSEAHQGAFYGYTF,TGTGCCAGCAGTGAAGCGCACCAGGGGGCGTTTTATGGCTACACCTTC
-,TRBV2,TRBJ1-1,-,CASSEHGHPTEAFF,TGTGCCAGCAGTGAACACGGACACCCCACTGAAGCTTTCTTT
-,TRBV12-5,TRBJ1-2,TRBD1,CASGLAGQLYGYTF,TGTGCTAGTGGTTTGGCGGGACAGCTCTATGGCTACACCTTC
-,TRBV7-9,TRBJ1-2,TRBD1,CASSEGQGALSYGYTF,TGTGCCAGCAGCGAGGGACAGGGGGCGTTGAGCTATGGCTACACCTTC
-,TRBV19,TRBJ1-2,-,CASSPRDYGYTF,TGTGCCAGTAGCCCCCGAGACTATGGCTACACCTTC
once,TRBV19,TRBJ1-6,TRBD1,CASSGTGDNSPLHF,TGTGCCAGTAGTGGGACAGGGGATAATTCACCCCTCCACTTT
once,TRBV18,TRBJ2-3,TRBD1,CASSPWTGATDTQYF,TGTGCCAGCTCACCTTGGACAGGAGCGACAGATACGCAGTATTTT